This TCR beta chain was profiled in a study of T cell responses to AZD1222 COVID-19 vaccine. Regarding the study as a whole: White British ancestry dominated among donors, who included more females, and clonal diversity was possibly underestimated. Baseline testing showed seropositivity in only six AZD1222 recipients. Without day 14 samples, only post-peak T cell repertoires were studied.

A word on this clone: Its antigen is as yet unknown.

This CDR3 has 13 residues. Trimming stripped 5 bases from V and 1 base from J, with 8 bases between. CDR1 and CDR2 (germline): LGHDT, YNNKEL (reference sequence). TCRdb's table, derived via immunoSEQ multiplex PCR, lists solely in-frame clones and lacks some. The sample includes around 190,000 clones, more than 85% of them seen just once. This specimen was peripheral blood, taken 28 days after the second AZD1222 dose. The V and J genes are TRBV3-1 (or the pseudogene TRBV3-2) and TRBJ1-1; D unresolved. This TCR derives from an adult who received the AZD1222 COVID-19 vaccine. In nucleotides, the CDR3 is TGTGCCAGCAGCTCAATACCGAACACTGAAGCTTTCTTT. It encodes CASSSIPNTEAFF.